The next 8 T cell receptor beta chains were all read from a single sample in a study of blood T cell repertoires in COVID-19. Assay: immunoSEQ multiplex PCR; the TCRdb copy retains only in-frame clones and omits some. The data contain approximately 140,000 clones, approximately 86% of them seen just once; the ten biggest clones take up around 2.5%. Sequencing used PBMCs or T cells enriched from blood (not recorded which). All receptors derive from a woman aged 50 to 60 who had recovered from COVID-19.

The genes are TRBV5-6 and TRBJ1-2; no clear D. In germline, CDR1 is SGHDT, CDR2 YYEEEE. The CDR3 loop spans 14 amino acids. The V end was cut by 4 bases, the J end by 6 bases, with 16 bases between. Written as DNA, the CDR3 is TGTGCCAGCAGCAACGTTGCCGGGAGCGATGGCTACACCTTC. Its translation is CASSNVAGSDGYTF.

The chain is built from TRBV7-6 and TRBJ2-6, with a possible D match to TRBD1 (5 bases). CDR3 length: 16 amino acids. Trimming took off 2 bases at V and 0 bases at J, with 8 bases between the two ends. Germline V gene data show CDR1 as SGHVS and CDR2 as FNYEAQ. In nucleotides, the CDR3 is TGTGCCAGCAGCTTAAACACAGGCTCTGGGGCCAACGTCCTGACTTTC. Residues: CASSLNTGSGANVLTF.

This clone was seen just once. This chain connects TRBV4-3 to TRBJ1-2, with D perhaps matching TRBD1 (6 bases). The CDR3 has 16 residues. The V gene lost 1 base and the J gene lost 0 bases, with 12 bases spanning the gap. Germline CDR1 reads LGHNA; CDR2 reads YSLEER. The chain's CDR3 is CASSQVGEGANYGYTF. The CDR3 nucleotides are TGCGCCAGCAGCCAAGTTGGCGAGGGGGCTAACTATGGCTACACCTTC.

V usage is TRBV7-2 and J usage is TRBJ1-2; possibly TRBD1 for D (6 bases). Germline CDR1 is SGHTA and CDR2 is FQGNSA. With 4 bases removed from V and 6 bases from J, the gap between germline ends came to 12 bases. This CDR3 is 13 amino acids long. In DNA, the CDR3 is TGTGCCAGCAGCTGGGTGGGGGCGGATGGCTACACCTTC. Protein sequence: CASSWVGADGYTF.

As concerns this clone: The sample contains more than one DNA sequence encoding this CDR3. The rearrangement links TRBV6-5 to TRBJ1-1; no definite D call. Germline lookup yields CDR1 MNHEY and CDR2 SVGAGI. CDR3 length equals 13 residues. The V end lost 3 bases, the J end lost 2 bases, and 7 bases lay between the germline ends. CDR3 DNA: TGTGCCAGCAGTTATTCTAGTAACACTGAAGCTTTCTTT. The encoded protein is CASSYSSNTEAFF.

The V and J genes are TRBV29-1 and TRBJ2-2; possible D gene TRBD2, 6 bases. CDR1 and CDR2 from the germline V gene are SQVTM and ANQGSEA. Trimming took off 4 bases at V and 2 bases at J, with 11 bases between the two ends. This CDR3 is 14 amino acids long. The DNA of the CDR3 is TGCAGCGTTGGAAAGGGAGGCAACACCGGGGAGCTGTTTTTT. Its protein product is CSVGKGGNTGELFF.

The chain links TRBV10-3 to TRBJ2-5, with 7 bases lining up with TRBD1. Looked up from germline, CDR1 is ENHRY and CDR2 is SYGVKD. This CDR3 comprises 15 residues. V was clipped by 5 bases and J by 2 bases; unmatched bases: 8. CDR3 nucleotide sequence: TGTGCCATCAGTTCGGGACAGCACTCTCAAGAGACCCAGTACTTC. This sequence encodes CAISSGQHSQETQYF.

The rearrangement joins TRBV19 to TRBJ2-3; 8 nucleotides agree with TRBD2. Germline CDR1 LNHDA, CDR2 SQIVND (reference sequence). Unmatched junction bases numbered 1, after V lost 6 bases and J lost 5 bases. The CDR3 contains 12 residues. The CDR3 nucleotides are TGTGCCAGTAGCGGGGGGGGAGATACGCAGTATTTT. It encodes CASSGGGDTQYF.